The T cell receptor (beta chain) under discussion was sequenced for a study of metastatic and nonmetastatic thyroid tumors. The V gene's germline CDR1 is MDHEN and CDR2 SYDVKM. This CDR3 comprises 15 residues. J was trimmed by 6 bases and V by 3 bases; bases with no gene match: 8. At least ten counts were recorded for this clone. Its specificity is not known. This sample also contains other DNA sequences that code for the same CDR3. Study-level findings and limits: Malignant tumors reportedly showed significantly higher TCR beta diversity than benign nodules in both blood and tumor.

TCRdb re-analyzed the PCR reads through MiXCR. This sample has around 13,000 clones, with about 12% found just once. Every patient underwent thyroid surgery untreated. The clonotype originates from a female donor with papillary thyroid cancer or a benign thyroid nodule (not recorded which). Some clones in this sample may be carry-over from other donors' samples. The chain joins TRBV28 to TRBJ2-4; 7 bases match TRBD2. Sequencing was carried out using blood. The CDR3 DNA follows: TGTGCCAGCAGTTTGGTGGCTAGCGGCGGAAACATTCAGTACTTC. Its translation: CASSLVASGGNIQYF.